This TCR beta chain was documented in a study of graft-versus-host responses after intestinal transplantation. As for the study in general: Induction using anti-thymocyte globulin, followed by tacrolimus and steroids for approximately 3 years, was given to all recipients. Study outcomes and limitations: GvH clone levels peaked in circulation, and this peak was associated with early post-transplant HvG declines. Graft-versus-host to host-versus-graft clonal ratios in allografts were high in patients with graft-donor T cell macrochimerism. GvH clones turned up in recipient marrow; some had shown up first in ileum or blood.

V lost 2 bases and J lost 4; bases outside the gene matches: 5. CDR1 MNHEY and CDR2 SMNVEV come from the germline V gene (reference sequence). The CDR3 totals 14 residues. Measured with immunoSEQ multiplex PCR; TCRdb has only the in-frame clones, and not every one. The table shows over 85,000 clones, with roughly 91% occurring only once. As to this clone: What it binds is not known.

The chain recombines TRBV27 with TRBJ2-7, with TRBD2 matching 7 bases. This clonotype originated in a human donor who received an intestinal transplant. Specimen: unstimulated CD8+ T cells sorted from spleen or lymph node cells, collected before intestinal transplant. CDR3 DNA sequence: TGTGCCAGCAGTTTAGGCCTAGCGGAGTACGAGCAGTACTTC. Translating it yields CASSLGLAEYEQYF.